This TCR beta chain was identified during a study of blood T cell repertoires in COVID-19. The wider study: Sites across the United States, Italy and Spain contributed samples from acute and convalescent COVID-19. Sample material is recorded as cDNA or gDNA derived from T cells, B-cell-depleted T cells, or PBMCs.

Sequenced by immunoSEQ multiplex PCR; TCRdb stores in-frame clones only, minus some. This sample has under 500,000 clones, with approximately 90% found just once. CDR3 length: 15 residues. Germline values: CDR1 SGHTS, CDR2 YDEGEE. The ends lost 4 bases at V and 5 bases at J; junction bases unmatched: 6. Source material: peripheral blood. This TCR came from a woman in her twenties or thirties with acute or convalescent COVID-19. The J gene is TRBJ2-3, the V gene TRBV5-8, with 11 bases fitting TRBD2. CDR3 DNA: TGTGCCAGCAGCAATAGCGGGGGGGCCTTAGATACGCAGTATTTT. Its protein product is CASSNSGGALDTQYF.